Listed here are 8 T cell receptor beta chains from one sample, sequenced in a study of vaccination and CD4 T cells after COVID-19. Treatment: 10-day PBMC culture with coronavirus spike peptide pools or control peptides (ViraFEST assay). The antigens of these receptors remain unknown. The Oncomine TCR Beta short-read assay was applied to DNA of cultured CD4+ T cells. Each CDR3 protein gets one entry after TCRdb re-called the PCR reads with MiXCR. Altogether approximately 12,000 distinct CDR3 sequences are present, less than 50% being singletons, with the ten largest covering 20% to 30%. Sequencing was done on a sample of cultured CD4+ T cells from blood. These receptors originate from a human donor with COVID-19.

This clonotype was picked up a small number of times. V and J are TRBV7-2 and TRBJ1-5; D is possibly TRBD1 (5 bases). The CDR3 extends over 14 amino acids. Germline CDR1 reads SGHTA; CDR2 reads FQGNSA. Trimming removed 6 bases at V and 4 bases at J, with 13 bases between. The CDR3, as DNA: TGTGCCAGCAGTTCGGGGGACTTTAATCAGCCCCAGCATTTT. The encoded protein is CASSSGDFNQPQHF. Variable domain in full (rest from reference TRBV7-2 and TRBJ1-5): GAGVSQSPSNKVTEKGKDVELRCDPISGHTALYWYRQSLGQGLEFLIYFQGNSAPDKSGLPSDRFSAERTGGSVSTLTIQRTQQEDSAVYLCASSSGDFNQPQHFGDGTRLSIL.

In its sample, this clonotype was seen a few times. The chain links TRBV11-1 to TRBJ1-1, with D unclear. Between the trimmed V and J ends, which lost 1 base and 2 bases, there was a span of 5 bases. Germline lookup yields CDR1 SGHAT and CDR2 FQDESV (reference sequence). The CDR3 consists of 13 residues. CDR3 bases: TGTGCCAGCAGCTTAGGGGAAAACACTGAAGCTTTCTTT. It translates to CASSLGENTEAFF.

In this sample, this clonotype turned up a few times. The V call is TRBV20-1, the J call TRBJ2-7, with D hard to call. CDR1 DFQATT and CDR2 SNEGSKA come from the germline V gene (reference sequence). V dropped 4 bases and J dropped 0 bases, with 10 bases sitting between them. The CDR3 is 13 amino acids. CDR3 sequence: CSANWRASYEQYF. CDR3 bases: TGCAGTGCTAACTGGCGCGCCTCCTACGAGCAGTACTTC.

This chain links TRBV5-6 with TRBJ1-2, with 9 positions matching TRBD1. CDR3 length: 16 amino acids. Germline CDR1 reads SGHDT; CDR2 reads YYEEEE. V shed 3 bases and J 1 base; nucleotides not matched to a gene: 7. CDR3 coding DNA: TGTGCCAGCAGCTGGGAGGGACAGGGCATTAACTATGGCTACACCTTC. Encoded protein: CASSWEGQGINYGYTF.

In this sample, this clonotype turned up once. This rearrangement joins TRBV9 to TRBJ2-3; D perhaps matches TRBD2 (6 bases). The V and J ends lost 0 bases and 4 bases respectively, with 12 bases between them. CDR1 is SGDLS, CDR2 YYNGEE, per germline. CDR3 size: 15 residues. The DNA of the CDR3 is TGTGCCAGCAGCGTAGGCGGGGTGGGTTCAGATACGCAGTATTTT. Translating gives CASSVGGVGSDTQYF. Variable domain in full (rest from reference TRBV9 and TRBJ2-3): DSGVTQTPKHLITATGQRVTLRCSPRSGDLSVYWYQQSLDQGLQFLIQYYNGEERAKGNILERFSAQQFPDLHSELNLSSLELGDSALYFCASSVGGVGSDTQYFGPGTRLTVL.

In its sample, this clonotype ranks as medium-sized. The J gene is TRBJ2-2, the V gene TRBV11-3; 9 bases agree with TRBD2. Germline V gene data show CDR1 as SGHNT and CDR2 as YENEEA. The CDR3 totals 16 residues. The V segment lost 5 bases and the J segment 4 bases; nucleotides outside the gene matches: 8. CDR3 sequence reads: CASSPAGGWVTGELFF. In DNA, the CDR3 is TGTGCCAGCAGCCCGGCGGGGGGGTGGGTCACCGGGGAGCTGTTTTTT. Supplemented by reference TRBV11-3 and TRBJ2-2, the full variable domain reads EAGVVQSPRYKIIEKKQPVAFWCNPISGHNTLYWYLQNLGQGPELLIRYENEEAVDDSQLPKDRFSAERLKGVDSTLKIQPAELGDSAVYLCASSPAGGWVTGELFFGEGSRLTVL.

This sequence joins TRBV19 and TRBJ1-5, with 10 nucleotides matching TRBD1. Germline CDR1 reads LNHDA; CDR2 reads SQIVND (reference sequence). This CDR3 has 17 residues. Germline trimming cut 5 bases from V and 9 bases from J; bases unmatched to any gene: 16. The CDR3 DNA is TGTGCCAGTAGTTGGGGTGTCGGGACAGGGGATTTGAGGCCCCAGCATTTT. Protein: CASSWGVGTGDLRPQHF. The full variable domain, completed using reference TRBV19 and TRBJ1-5, is DGGITQSPKYLFRKEGQNVTLSCEQNLNHDAMYWYRQDPGQGLRLIYYSQIVNDFQKGDIAEGYSVSREKKESFPLTVTSAQKNPTAFYLCASSWGVGTGDLRPQHFGDGTRLSIL.

This clonotype has a single count. The chain has TRBV10-3 and TRBJ2-3; maybe TRBD1 (5 bases). Trimming removed 0 bases from V and 5 bases from J, with 12 bases in between. Looked up from germline, CDR1 is ENHRY and CDR2 is SYGVKD. The CDR3 totals 15 residues. For the CDR3, the DNA is TGTGCCATCAGTGAGTCGATTACAAGGGGAGATACGCAGTATTTT. It specifies CAISESITRGDTQYF.